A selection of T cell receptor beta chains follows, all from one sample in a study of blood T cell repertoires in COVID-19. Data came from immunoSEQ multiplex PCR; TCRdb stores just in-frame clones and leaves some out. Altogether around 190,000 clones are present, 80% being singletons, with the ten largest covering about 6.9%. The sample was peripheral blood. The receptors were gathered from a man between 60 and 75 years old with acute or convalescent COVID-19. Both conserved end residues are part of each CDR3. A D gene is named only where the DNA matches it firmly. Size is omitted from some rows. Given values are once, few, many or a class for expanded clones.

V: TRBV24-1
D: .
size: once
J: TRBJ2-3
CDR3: CATSDPLTGTDTQYF
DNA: TGTGCCACCAGTGATCCCCTGACTGGCACAGATACGCAGTATTTT

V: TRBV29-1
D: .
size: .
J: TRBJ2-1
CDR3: CSVDIGFGADGQFF
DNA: TGCAGCGTTGACATTGGATTTGGGGCGGATGGGCAGTTCTTC

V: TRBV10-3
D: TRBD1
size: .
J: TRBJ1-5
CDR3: CATSLQGAGNQPQHF
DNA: TGTGCCACCTCGCTACAGGGGGCTGGCAATCAGCCCCAGCATTTT

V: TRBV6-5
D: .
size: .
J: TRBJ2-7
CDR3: CASRSDITYEQYF
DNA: TGTGCCAGCAGATCGGACATCACCTACGAGCAGTACTTC

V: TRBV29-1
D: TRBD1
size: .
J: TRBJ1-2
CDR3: CSVEDRGRGQKYGYTF
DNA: TGCAGCGTTGAAGATCGGGGCAGGGGGCAGAAATATGGCTACACCTTC

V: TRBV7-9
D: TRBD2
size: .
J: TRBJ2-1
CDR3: CASSLRLGTRAGRNNEQFF
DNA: TGTGCCAGCAGCTTAAGGTTGGGGACTAGGGCTGGACGGAACAATGAGCAGTTCTTC

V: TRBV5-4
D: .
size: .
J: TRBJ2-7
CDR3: CASSPGGRGAHEQYF
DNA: TGTGCCAGCAGCCCCGGGGGCAGGGGGGCTCACGAGCAGTACTTC

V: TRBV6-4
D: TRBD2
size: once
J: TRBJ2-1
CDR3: CASSDGGLAGDEQFF
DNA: TGTGCCAGCAGTGACGGGGGACTAGCGGGAGATGAGCAGTTCTTC

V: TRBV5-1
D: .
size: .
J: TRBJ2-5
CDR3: CASSLVGGPRETQYF
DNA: TGCGCCAGCAGCTTGGTGGGGGGACCAAGGGAGACCCAGTACTTC

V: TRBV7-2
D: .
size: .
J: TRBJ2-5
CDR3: CASSFAGRQETQYF
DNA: TGTGCCAGCAGCTTCGCGGGTAGACAAGAGACCCAGTACTTC

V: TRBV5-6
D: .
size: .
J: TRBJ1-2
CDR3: CASSLATDYGYTF
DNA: TGTGCCAGCAGCTTGGCCACGGACTATGGCTACACCTTC

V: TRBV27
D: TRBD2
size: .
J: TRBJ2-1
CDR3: CASRPSGTSYNEQFF
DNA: TGTGCCAGCAGGCCTAGCGGGACCTCCTACAATGAGCAGTTCTTC

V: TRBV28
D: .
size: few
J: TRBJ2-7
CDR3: CASSALRQYF
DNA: TGTGCCAGCAGTGCACTTCGGCAGTACTTC

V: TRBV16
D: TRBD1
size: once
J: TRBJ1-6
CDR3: CASSQSDRDNSPLHF
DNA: TGTGCCAGCAGCCAATCTGACAGGGACAATTCACCCCTCCACTTT

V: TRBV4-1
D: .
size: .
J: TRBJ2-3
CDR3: CASSQGLGTYTQYF
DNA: TGCGCCAGCAGCCAAGGACTAGGCACATATACGCAGTATTTT

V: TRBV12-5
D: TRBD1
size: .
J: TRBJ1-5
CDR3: CASGLVSGTANQPQHF
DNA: TGTGCTAGTGGTTTGGTATCCGGGACAGCGAATCAGCCCCAGCATTTT

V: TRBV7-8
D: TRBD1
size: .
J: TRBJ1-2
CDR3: CASSRERTGAANYGYTF
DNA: TGTGCCAGCAGCCGGGAGCGAACAGGGGCGGCTAACTATGGCTACACCTTC

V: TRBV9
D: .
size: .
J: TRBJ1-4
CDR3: CASSEQVDREKLFF
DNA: TGTGCCAGCAGTGAACAGGTGGATCGTGAAAAACTGTTTTTT

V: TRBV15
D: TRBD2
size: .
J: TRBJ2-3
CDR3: CATSRDSGGSTDTQYF
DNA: TGTGCCACCAGCAGAGATAGCGGGGGCAGCACAGATACGCAGTATTTT

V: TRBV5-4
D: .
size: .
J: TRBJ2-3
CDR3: CASSYYSTDTQYF
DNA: TGTGCCAGCAGCTACTACAGCACAGATACGCAGTATTTT

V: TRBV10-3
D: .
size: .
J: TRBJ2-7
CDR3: CAISSISAYEQYF
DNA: TGTGCCATCAGTTCAATTAGCGCGTACGAGCAGTACTTC

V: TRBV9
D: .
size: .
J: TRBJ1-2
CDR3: CASSQDKSYGYTF
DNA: TGTGCCAGCAGCCAGGACAAGAGCTATGGCTACACCTTC

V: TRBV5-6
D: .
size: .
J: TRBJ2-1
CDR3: CASSFLDKYNEQFF
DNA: TGTGCCAGCAGCTTCCTCGACAAATACAATGAGCAGTTCTTC

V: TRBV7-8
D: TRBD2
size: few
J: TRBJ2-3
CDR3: CASSSDSGGLTDTQYF
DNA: TGTGCCAGCAGCTCCGATAGCGGGGGACTGACAGATACGCAGTATTTT

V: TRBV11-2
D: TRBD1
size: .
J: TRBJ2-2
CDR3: CASSLEGDRGYTGELFF
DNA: TGTGCCAGCAGCTTAGAAGGTGACAGGGGGTACACCGGGGAGCTGTTTTTT

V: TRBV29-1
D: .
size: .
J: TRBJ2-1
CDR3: CSVGSYEQFF
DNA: TGCAGCGTTGGGAGTTATGAGCAGTTCTTC

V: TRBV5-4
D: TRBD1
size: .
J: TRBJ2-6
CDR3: CASSGPDRGRSGANVLTF
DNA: TGTGCCAGCAGCGGACCGGACAGGGGAAGGTCTGGGGCCAACGTCCTGACTTTC

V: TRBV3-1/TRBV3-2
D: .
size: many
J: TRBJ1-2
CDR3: CASSQESSGSYGYTF
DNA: TGTGCCAGCAGCCAAGAGTCATCGGGTTCGTATGGCTACACCTTC

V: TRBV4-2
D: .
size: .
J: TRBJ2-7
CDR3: CASSQVFGTRANEQYF
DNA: TGTGCCAGCAGCCAAGTGTTTGGGACTCGAGCCAACGAGCAGTACTTC

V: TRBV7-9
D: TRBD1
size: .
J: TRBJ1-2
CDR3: CASSAAGQGNYGYTF
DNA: TGTGCCAGCAGCGCGGCGGGACAGGGGAACTATGGCTACACCTTC

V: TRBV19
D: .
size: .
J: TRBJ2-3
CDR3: CASSPGGGRDTQYF
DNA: TGTGCCAGTAGTCCGGGTGGGGGCCGGGATACGCAGTATTTT

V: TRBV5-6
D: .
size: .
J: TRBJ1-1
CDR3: CASSLASGRGTEAFF
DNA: TGTGCCAGCAGCTTGGCGTCAGGGAGGGGGACTGAAGCTTTCTTT

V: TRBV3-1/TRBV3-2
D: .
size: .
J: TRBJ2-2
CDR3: CASSQLGTYTGELFF
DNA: TGTGCCAGCAGCCAATTGGGCACTTACACCGGGGAGCTGTTTTTT

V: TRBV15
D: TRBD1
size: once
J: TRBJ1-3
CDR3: CATSRDPTGGGNTIYF
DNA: TGTGCCACCAGCAGAGATCCGACAGGGGGTGGAAACACCATATATTTT

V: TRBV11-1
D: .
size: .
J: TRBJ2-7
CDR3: CASSLSTVSYEQYF
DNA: TGTGCCAGCAGCTTAAGCACAGTCTCCTACGAGCAGTACTTC

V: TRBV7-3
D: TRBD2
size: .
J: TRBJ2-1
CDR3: CASSRLAGYNEQFF
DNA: TGTGCCAGCAGCCGACTAGCGGGATACAATGAGCAGTTCTTC

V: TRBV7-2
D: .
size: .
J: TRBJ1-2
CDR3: CASSLATGRGYGYTF
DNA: TGTGCCAGCAGCTTAGCAACAGGGAGAGGCTATGGCTACACCTTC

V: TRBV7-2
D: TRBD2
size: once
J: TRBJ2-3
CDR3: CASSLVAGGSTDTQYF
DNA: TGTGCCAGCAGCTTAGTAGCCGGGGGGAGCACAGATACGCAGTATTTT

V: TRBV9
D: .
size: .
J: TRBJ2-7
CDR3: CASSVGLDTYSYEQYF
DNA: TGTGCCAGCAGCGTAGGACTGGACACGTACTCCTACGAGCAGTACTTC

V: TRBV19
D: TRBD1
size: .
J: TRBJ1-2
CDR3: CASRGQDRDGYTF
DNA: TGTGCCAGTAGGGGACAGGATCGGGATGGCTACACCTTC

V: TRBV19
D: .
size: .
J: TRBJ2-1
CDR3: CASSIYLGASNEQFF
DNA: TGTGCCAGTAGTATATATCTGGGGGCTTCCAATGAGCAGTTCTTC

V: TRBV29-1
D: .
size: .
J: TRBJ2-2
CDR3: CSGRTNANTGELFF
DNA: TGCAGCGGGCGGACAAATGCGAACACCGGGGAGCTGTTTTTT

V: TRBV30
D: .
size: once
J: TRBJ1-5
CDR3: CAWSVAGSGNQPQHF
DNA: TGTGCCTGGAGTGTTGCAGGGTCAGGCAATCAGCCCCAGCATTTT

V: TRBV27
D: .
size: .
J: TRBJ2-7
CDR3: CASRSPGSSYEQYF
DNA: TGTGCCAGCAGAAGTCCGGGGAGCTCCTACGAGCAGTACTTC

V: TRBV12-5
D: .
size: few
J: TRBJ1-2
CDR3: CASGLDAGQNYGYTF
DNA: TGTGCTAGTGGTTTGGATGCAGGGCAAAACTATGGCTACACCTTC

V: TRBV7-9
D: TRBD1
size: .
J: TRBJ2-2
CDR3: CATPQGQTEAGELFF
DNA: TGTGCCACCCCCCAGGGACAGACGGAGGCCGGGGAGCTGTTTTTT

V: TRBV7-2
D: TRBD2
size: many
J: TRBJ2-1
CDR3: CASSLVIVAGEEQFF
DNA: TGTGCCAGCAGCTTAGTCATTGTAGCGGGGGAAGAGCAGTTCTTC

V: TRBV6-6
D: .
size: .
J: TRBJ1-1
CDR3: CASTEMNTEAFF
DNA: TGTGCCAGTACAGAGATGAACACTGAAGCTTTCTTT

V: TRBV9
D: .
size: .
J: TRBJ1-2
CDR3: CASSGGLDIRHGYTF
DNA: TGTGCCAGCAGCGGCGGATTGGACATCAGGCATGGCTACACCTTC

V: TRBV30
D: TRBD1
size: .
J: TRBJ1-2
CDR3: CAWNKNAGQEKAGYTF
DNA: TGTGCCTGGAATAAAAACGCGGGACAGGAGAAGGCTGGCTACACCTTC

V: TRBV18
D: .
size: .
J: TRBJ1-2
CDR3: CASSPPGVRAGGGYTF
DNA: TGTGCCAGCTCACCACCGGGCGTCAGGGCCGGGGGGGGCTACACCTTC

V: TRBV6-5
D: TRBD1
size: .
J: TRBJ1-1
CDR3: CASRGTGDTEAFF
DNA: TGTGCCAGCAGGGGGACAGGAGACACTGAAGCTTTCTTT

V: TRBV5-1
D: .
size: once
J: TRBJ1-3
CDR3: CASSWGEGTGNTIYF
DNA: TGCGCCAGCAGCTGGGGAGAGGGAACTGGAAACACCATATATTTT

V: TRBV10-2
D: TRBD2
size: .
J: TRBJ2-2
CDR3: CASSVRGGGVTGELFF
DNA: TGCGCCAGCAGTGTTCGCGGGGGGGGCGTCACCGGGGAGCTGTTTTTT

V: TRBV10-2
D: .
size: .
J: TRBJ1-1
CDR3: CASKKGDGTEAFF
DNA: TGCGCCAGCAAAAAAGGAGACGGCACTGAAGCTTTCTTT